This T cell receptor (beta chain) derives from a study of beta chain features in type 1 diabetes. Study in general: Regarding age, gender and cell yields, patients proved similar to healthy donors.

This CDR3 is 13 amino acids long. The V and J ends lost 1 base and 9 bases respectively, with 10 bases between them. Per germline, CDR1 SGHTA and CDR2 FQGNSA. Study-wide findings and caveats: Highly expressing activated T cells could be over-counted with a cDNA template. Across all four CD4+ subsets, people with type 1 diabetes showed modestly shorter TCRB CDR3s.

Investigators reverse transcribed all isolated RNA, so they sequenced expressed TCRB transcripts. Roughly 3.7 million reads, on average, came from each naive, central memory and regulatory T cell sample. The protocol was immunoSEQ multiplex PCR, while the TCRdb copy is restricted to in-frame clones and leaves out a portion. The table includes around 690,000 clones, 9.5% to 15% detected once. In the case of this clone: As yet, its antigen is unknown.

Sequenced material: naive CD4+ T cells from blood. J is TRBJ2-1 and V is TRBV7-2, with unresolved D. The origin of this receptor is a man in his thirties or forties with type 1 diabetes. The CDR3 protein is CASSLGPSAEQFF. The CDR3 DNA reads TGTGCCAGCAGCTTAGGGCCCAGCGCTGAGCAGTTCTTC.